These T cell receptor beta chains were read from a single sample in a study of blood T cell repertoires in COVID-19. The table came from immunoSEQ multiplex PCR; TCRdb's copy has only in-frame clones and leaves some out. The repertoire holds 200,000 to 250,000 clones, with approximately 78% as singletons. The sample taken for sequencing was peripheral blood. These receptors all come from an elderly woman with COVID-19, enrolled during active disease. CDR3s include the opening cysteine and the closing phenylalanine or tryptophan. Fields, in order: CDR3 length, J gene, D gene, V gene, CDR3 protein, CDR3 DNA. D genes are given only for firm matches.

12 TRBJ1-2 . TRBV24-1 CATSRDTYGYTF TGTGCCACCAGTCGGGACACCTATGGCTACACCTTC
15 TRBJ2-1 . TRBV28 CASMIGGPFYNEQFF TGTGCCAGCATGATCGGGGGGCCCTTCTACAATGAGCAGTTCTTC
18 TRBJ2-2 TRBD2 TRBV7-2 CASSLPKSSGGAAGELFF TGTGCCAGCAGCCTGCCCAAGTCTAGCGGGGGGGCCGCCGGGGAGCTGTTTTTT
15 TRBJ2-5 TRBD2 TRBV10-2 CASRTPTSGEETQYF TGCGCCAGCAGAACCCCAACTAGCGGCGAAGAGACCCAGTACTTC
15 TRBJ1-1 TRBD1 TRBV18 CASSPPGGTNTEAFF TGTGCCAGCTCACCTCCAGGGGGGACGAACACTGAAGCTTTCTTT
15 TRBJ1-4 . TRBV28 CASSDSEATNEKLFF TGTGCCAGCAGTGATTCAGAGGCAACTAATGAAAAACTGTTTTTT
13 TRBJ2-2 . TRBV6-4 CASRGQYTGELFF TGTGCCAGCAGAGGACAGTACACCGGGGAGCTGTTTTTT
15 TRBJ2-5 TRBD2 TRBV27 CASSSLAGGQETQYF TGTGCCAGCAGTTCACTAGCGGGAGGGCAAGAGACCCAGTACTTC
10 TRBJ1-1 . TRBV5-1 CASRRQGAFF TGCGCCAGCAGGCGGCAGGGAGCTTTCTTT
17 TRBJ1-3 TRBD1 TRBV18 CASSPPRTGVTGNTIYF TGTGCCAGCTCACCACCGCGGACAGGGGTTACTGGAAACACCATATATTTT